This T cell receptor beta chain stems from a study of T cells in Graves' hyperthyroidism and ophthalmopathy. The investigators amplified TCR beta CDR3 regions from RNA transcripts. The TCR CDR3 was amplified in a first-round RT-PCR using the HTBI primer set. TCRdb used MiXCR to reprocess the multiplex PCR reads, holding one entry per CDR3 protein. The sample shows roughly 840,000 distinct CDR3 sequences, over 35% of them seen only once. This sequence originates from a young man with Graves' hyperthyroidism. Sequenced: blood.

The CDR3 loop is CASSPRFFYEQYF. In DNA, the CDR3 is TGTGCCAGCAGCCCCCGTTTCTTCTACGAGCAGTACTTC. V and J are TRBV7-9 and TRBJ2-7; no reliable D call. Deletions cut 5 bases from V and 3 bases from J, with 11 bases between. The CDR3 extends over 13 amino acids. Germline V gene data show CDR1 as SEHNR and CDR2 as FQNEAQ (reference sequence).